The 20 T cell receptor beta chains reported below all come from one sample, sequenced in a study of blood T cell repertoires in COVID-19. Libraries were prepared by immunoSEQ multiplex PCR; TCRdb keeps only in-frame clonotypes and omits some of them. This sample yields some 150,000 clones, of which around nine tenths are seen a single time; around 8.3% belongs to the top ten. Material: peripheral blood. The receptors derive from a woman aged 45-65 years with active or convalescent COVID-19.

The rearrangement joins TRBV5-5 to TRBJ1-3; no reliable D call. This CDR3 spans 15 amino acids. Trimming cost V 0 bases and J 2 bases, with 9 bases left between them. Germline V lookup: CDR1 SGHKS, CDR2 YYEKEE (reference sequence). CDR3 loop: CASSLDSGAGNTIYF. In DNA form, the CDR3 reads TGTGCCAGCAGCTTGGATTCCGGGGCTGGAAACACCATATATTTT.

The CDR3: CASSLTGGRDEQFF. DNA for the CDR3: TGTGCCAGCAGCTTGACAGGGGGCAGGGATGAGCAGTTCTTC. The V call is TRBV5-4, the J call TRBJ2-1, with 9 bases matching TRBD1. This CDR3 contains 14 residues. The V gene's germline CDR1 is SGHNT and CDR2 YYREEE (reference sequence). Unmatched junction bases numbered 4, after V lost 1 base and J lost 8 bases.

This clone was observed a single time. The chain uses TRBV28 and TRBJ2-6, with D possibly matching TRBD2 (5 bases). Germline lookup yields CDR1 MDHEN and CDR2 SYDVKM. The ends were cut back, 5 bases at V and 1 base at J, with 9 bases in the middle. The length of the CDR3 is 15 residues. This CDR3 reads CASSLPGSGANVLTF. The DNA for the CDR3 is TGTGCCAGCAGTCTCCCGGGGTCTGGGGCCAACGTCCTGACTTTC.

CDR3 loop: CASSLSGGRGYGNTIYF. CDR3 DNA: TGTGCCAGCAGTTTAAGTGGTGGCAGGGGATATGGAAACACCATATATTTT. This chain uses TRBV28 with TRBJ1-3; a weak D match, TRBD1 (6 bases). V was trimmed by 2 bases and J by 3 bases, leaving 17 bases between them. CDR1 and CDR2 (germline): MDHEN, SYDVKM. There are 17 residues in the CDR3. Filled out from reference TRBV28 and TRBJ1-3, the complete variable domain reads DVKVTQSSRYLVKRTGEKVFLECVQDMDHENMFWYRQDPGLGLRLIYFSYDVKMKEKGDIPEGYSVSREKKERFSLILESASTNQTSMYLCASSLSGGRGYGNTIYFGEGSWLTVV.

V usage is TRBV5-1 and J usage is TRBJ1-1; D unresolved. The V gene's germline CDR1 is SGHRS and CDR2 YFSETQ. With 0 bases removed from V and 5 bases from J, the gap between germline ends came to 8 bases. The CDR3 spans 13 residues. The CDR3 DNA reads TGCGCCAGCAGCTTGGTTTCCGGGACTGAAGCTTTCTTT. This encodes CASSLVSGTEAFF.

V and J are TRBV15 and TRBJ1-3, with 9 bases matching TRBD1. The CDR3 loop spans 15 amino acids. The germline gives CDR1 LNHNV, CDR2 YYDKDF (reference sequence). J was trimmed by 2 bases and V by 2 bases; bases with no gene match: 1. In DNA, the CDR3 is TGTGCCACCAGCAGAACAGGGGGCCCTGGAAACACCATATATTTT. Translation gives CATSRTGGPGNTIYF.

The chain couples TRBV29-1 to TRBJ2-7; 11 positions match TRBD2. The CDR3 totals 14 residues. Germline CDR1 reads SQVTM; CDR2 reads ANQGSEA. V dropped 5 bases and J dropped 3; count of bases not matched to a gene: 6. CDR3 protein: CSVKTSGGYYEQYF. The CDR3, as DNA: TGCAGCGTTAAAACTAGCGGGGGATACTACGAGCAGTACTTC.

The CDR3, as DNA: TGTGCCAGCTGTGGGGGGACTAGCCCAAAGTATTTT. It yields the protein CASCGGTSPKYF. The J gene is TRBJ2-3, the V gene TRBV12-3 or TRBV12-4; 9 bases align to TRBD2. The CDR3 is 12 amino acids. J was trimmed by 13 bases and V by 8 bases; bases with no gene match: 10.

This chain joins TRBV30 and TRBJ2-1; 11 bases match TRBD2. The CDR3 runs 14 residues. Germline lookup yields CDR1 GTSNPN and CDR2 SVGIG (reference sequence). V was pared by 3 bases and J by 7 bases, with 5 bases of the junction left unmatched. CDR3 coding DNA: TGTGCCTGGAGGATTAGCGGGGGGGTTAATGAGCAGTTCTTC. Its translation: CAWRISGGVNEQFF.

The chain combines TRBV30 with TRBJ2-3; tentatively, D is TRBD2 (5 bases). The CDR3 covers 14 residues. Germline V lookup: CDR1 GTSNPN, CDR2 SVGIG (reference sequence). Trimming took off 8 bases at V and 0 bases at J, with 15 bases between the two ends. This chain's CDR3 is CARSRTVSTDTQYF. CDR3 DNA: TGTGCCCGGTCTAGGACTGTAAGCACAGATACGCAGTATTTT. Based on the CDR3 plus reference TRBV30 and TRBJ2-3, the full variable domain is SQTIHQWPATLVQPVGSPLSLECTVEGTSNPNLYWYRQAAGRGLQLLFYSVGIGQISSEVPQNLSASRPQDRQFILSSKKLLLSDSGFYLCARSRTVSTDTQYFGPGTRLTVL.

The chain joins TRBV4-3 to TRBJ1-1; D not resolved. In germline, CDR1 is LGHNA, CDR2 YSLEER. CDR3 size: 13 residues. The V gene lost 3 bases and the J gene lost 0 bases, with 5 bases spanning the gap. CDR3 amino acids: CASSQVVNTEAFF. The CDR3 DNA follows: TGCGCCAGCAGCCAGGTAGTGAACACTGAAGCTTTCTTT.

This chain uses TRBV19 with TRBJ1-4; the match to TRBD1 covers 10 bases. The CDR3 covers 17 residues. V shed 5 bases and J 8 bases; nucleotides not matched to a gene: 14. Germline CDR1 LNHDA, CDR2 SQIVND (reference sequence). CDR3 coding DNA: TGTGCCAGTAGTTCGGGACAGGGGATACGAGCAGGCGAAAAACTGTTTTTT. Encoded protein: CASSSGQGIRAGEKLFF.

This clone was seen a handful of times. V and J are TRBV5-1 and TRBJ2-1, with a tentative D call TRBD1 (6 bases). Trimming left V 0 bases short and J 9 bases short, with 7 bases between. The germline V gene has CDR1 SGHRS and CDR2 YFSETQ. The CDR3 is 12 residues long. CDR3 sequence reads: CASSLEGGEQFF. CDR3 DNA sequence: TGCGCCAGCAGCTTGGAAGGGGGTGAGCAGTTCTTC.

The chain employs TRBV6-1 and TRBJ2-1; 7 nucleotides match TRBD2. The CDR3 is made up of 17 amino acids. J was trimmed by 1 base and V by 5 bases; bases with no gene match: 11. From germline, CDR1 is MNHNS and CDR2 SASEGT. The DNA of the CDR3 is TGTGCCAGCAGTAAAGAGGAAGGAGCGGGGTCCTACAATGAGCAGTTCTTC. Its protein product is CASSKEEGAGSYNEQFF.

This clone was seen a single time. V is TRBV7-9 and J is TRBJ2-3; TRBD1 matches at 9 bases. V lost 6 bases and J lost 2; bases outside the gene matches: 18. The CDR3 runs to 19 residues. The V gene's germline CDR1 is SEHNR and CDR2 FQNEAQ (reference sequence). This CDR3 is CASRNRPTGTGSPTDTQYF. CDR3 in DNA: TGTGCCAGCAGAAACCGGCCCACCGGGACAGGGAGCCCCACAGATACGCAGTATTTT.

This clone was detected only once. The CDR3 region is CASSLGRNTEAFF. For the CDR3, the DNA is TGTGCCAGCAGCTTAGGGAGAAACACTGAAGCTTTCTTT. The chain couples TRBV11-2 to TRBJ1-1, with no clear D. The CDR3 extends over 13 amino acids. Looked up from germline, CDR1 is SGHAT and CDR2 is FQNNGV. V gave up 1 base and J gave up 2 bases, with 5 bases separating them.

The chain employs TRBV3-1 (or the pseudogene TRBV3-2) and TRBJ2-3, with D maybe TRBD1 (7 bases). Germline CDR1 reads LGHDT; CDR2 reads YNNKEL (reference sequence). This CDR3 spans 15 amino acids. Trimming left V 5 bases short and J 5 bases short, with 17 bases between. CDR3 protein: CASSGTEEGEDTQYF. The CDR3 DNA sequence: TGTGCCAGCAGCGGGACAGAGGAGGGTGAAGATACGCAGTATTTT.

V usage is TRBV6-2 or TRBV6-3 and J usage is TRBJ2-1, with 10 bases matching TRBD1. J gave up 5 bases and V 4 bases, and 8 bases lay outside the gene matches. Germline CDR1 MNHEY, CDR2 SVGEGT. There are 16 residues in the CDR3. The CDR3 nucleotides are TGTGCCAGCAGTTTACCGGGACAGGGGCATCACAATGAGCAGTTCTTC. It codes for CASSLPGQGHHNEQFF.

This chain links TRBV13 with TRBJ1-1, with D possibly TRBD1 on 5 matching bases. The V gene lost 4 bases and the J gene lost 1 base, with 10 bases spanning the gap. Germline V gene sequence: CDR1 PRHDT, CDR2 FYEKMQ (reference sequence). The CDR3 is 14 amino acids. CDR3: CASSSRQGNTEAFF. The CDR3 DNA reads TGTGCCAGCAGCTCCAGGCAGGGGAACACTGAAGCTTTCTTT.

This chain joins TRBV15 and TRBJ1-5, with D possibly being TRBD1 (5 bases). The CDR3 contains 18 residues. CDR1 is LNHNV, CDR2 YYDKDF, per germline (reference sequence). The V gene lost 0 bases and the J gene lost 4 bases, with 19 bases spanning the gap. This CDR3 is CATSRDLGQGKLNQPQHF. CDR3 nucleotides: TGTGCCACCAGCAGAGATCTCGGCCAGGGAAAATTGAATCAGCCCCAGCATTTT.